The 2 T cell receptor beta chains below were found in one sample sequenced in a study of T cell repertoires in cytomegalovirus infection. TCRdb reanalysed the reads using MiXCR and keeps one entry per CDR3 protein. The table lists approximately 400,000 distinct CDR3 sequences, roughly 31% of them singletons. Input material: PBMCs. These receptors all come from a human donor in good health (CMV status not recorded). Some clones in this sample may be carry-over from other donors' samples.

This chain's CDR3 is CASSERSGVGNEQYF. The CDR3 coding sequence is TGCGCCAGCAGCGAAAGGAGCGGGGTCGGCAACGAGCAGTACTTC. The chain links TRBV4-3 to TRBJ2-7, with TRBD2 matching 7 bases. The CDR3 length is 15 residues. Germline loops: CDR1 LGHNA, CDR2 YSLEER. J gave up 5 bases and V 5 bases, and 12 bases lay outside the gene matches.

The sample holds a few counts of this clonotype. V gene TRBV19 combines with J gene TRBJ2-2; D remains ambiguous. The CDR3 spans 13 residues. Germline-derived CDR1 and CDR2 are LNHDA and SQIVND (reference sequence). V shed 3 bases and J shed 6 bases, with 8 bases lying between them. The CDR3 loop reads CASSILSAGELFF. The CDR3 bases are TGTGCCAGTAGTATTTTAAGCGCCGGGGAGCTGTTTTTT.